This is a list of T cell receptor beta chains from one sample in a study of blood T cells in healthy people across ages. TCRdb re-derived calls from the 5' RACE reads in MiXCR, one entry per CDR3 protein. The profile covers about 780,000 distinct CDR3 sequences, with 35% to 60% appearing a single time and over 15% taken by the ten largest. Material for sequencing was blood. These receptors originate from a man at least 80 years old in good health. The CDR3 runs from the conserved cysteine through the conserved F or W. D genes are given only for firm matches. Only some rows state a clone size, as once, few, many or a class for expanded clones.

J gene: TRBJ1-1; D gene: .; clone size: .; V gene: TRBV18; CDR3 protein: CASKNSGTAFTEAFF; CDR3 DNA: TGTGCCAGCAAAAACTCCGGGACGGCCTTCACTGAAGCTTTCTTT
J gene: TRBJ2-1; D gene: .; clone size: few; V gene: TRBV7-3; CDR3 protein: CASSFQANNNEQFF; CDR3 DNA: TGTGCCAGCAGCTTCCAGGCCAATAACAATGAGCAGTTCTTC
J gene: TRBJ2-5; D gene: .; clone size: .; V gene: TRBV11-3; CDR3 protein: CASSPYRGGETQYF; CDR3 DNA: TGTGCCAGCAGCCCATACAGGGGAGGTGAGACCCAGTACTTC
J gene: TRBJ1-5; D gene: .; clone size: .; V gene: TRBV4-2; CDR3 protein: CASSQDQGGQPQHF; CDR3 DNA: TGTGCCAGCAGCCAAGATCAAGGCGGGCAGCCCCAGCATTTT
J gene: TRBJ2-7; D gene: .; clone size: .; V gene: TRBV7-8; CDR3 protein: CASSLVNGYEQYF; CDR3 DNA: TGTGCCAGCAGCTTAGTAAACGGGTACGAGCAGTACTTC
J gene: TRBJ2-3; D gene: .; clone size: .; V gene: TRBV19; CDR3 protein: CASNERRTDTQYF; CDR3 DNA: TGTGCCAGTAACGAGCGGCGCACAGATACGCAGTATTTT
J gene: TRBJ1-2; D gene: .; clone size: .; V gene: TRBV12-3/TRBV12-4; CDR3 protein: CASSLARGDYGYTF; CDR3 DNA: TGTGCCAGCAGTTTAGCGAGGGGGGACTATGGCTACACCTTC
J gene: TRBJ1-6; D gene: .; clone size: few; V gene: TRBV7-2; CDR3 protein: CASSSPTGSNSPLHF; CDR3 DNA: TGTGCCAGCAGCTCGCCGACAGGCTCGAATTCACCCCTCCACTTT
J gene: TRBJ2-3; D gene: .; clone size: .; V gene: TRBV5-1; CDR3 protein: CASSLGTVRGDTQYF; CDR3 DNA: TGCGCCAGCAGCTTGGGGACTGTCCGTGGAGATACGCAGTATTTT
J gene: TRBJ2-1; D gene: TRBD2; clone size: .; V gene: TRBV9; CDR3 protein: CASRPSGRGNEQFF; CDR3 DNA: TGTGCCAGCAGACCGAGTGGGAGGGGAAATGAGCAGTTCTTC
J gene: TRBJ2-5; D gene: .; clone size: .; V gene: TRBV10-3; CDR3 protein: CAISESRWPTSYNEQYF; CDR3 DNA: TGTGCCATCAGTGAGTCGAGATGGCCAACCTCTTACAATGAGCAGTACTTC
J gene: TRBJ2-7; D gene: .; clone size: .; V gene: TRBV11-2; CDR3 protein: CASGPGLSYEQYF; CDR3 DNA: TGTGCCAGCGGGCCGGGACTCTCCTACGAGCAGTACTTC
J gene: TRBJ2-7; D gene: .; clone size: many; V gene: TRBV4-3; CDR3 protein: CASSQRSGVPYEQYF; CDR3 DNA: TGCGCCAGCAGCCAAAGATCGGGGGTCCCCTACGAGCAGTACTTC
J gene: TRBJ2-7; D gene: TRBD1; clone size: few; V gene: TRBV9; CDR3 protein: CASCATGDLGDEQYF; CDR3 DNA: TGTGCCAGTTGCGCGACAGGGGATCTTGGTGATGAGCAGTACTTC
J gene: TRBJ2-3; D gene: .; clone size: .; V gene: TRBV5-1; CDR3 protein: CASSLAFRSTQYF; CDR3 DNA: TGCGCCAGCAGCTTGGCGTTCAGGAGTACGCAGTATTTT
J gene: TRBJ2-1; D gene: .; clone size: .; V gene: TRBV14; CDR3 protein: CASSQGGLYNEQFF; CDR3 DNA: TGTGCCAGCAGCCAAGGGGGGTTATACAATGAGCAGTTCTTC
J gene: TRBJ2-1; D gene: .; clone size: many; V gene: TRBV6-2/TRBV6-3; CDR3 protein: CASSSFSGNEQFF; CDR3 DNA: TGTGCCAGCAGTTCTTTTTCCGGGAATGAGCAGTTCTTC
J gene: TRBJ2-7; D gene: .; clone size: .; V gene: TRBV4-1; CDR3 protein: CASSQGHLYEQYF; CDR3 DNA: TGCGCCAGCAGCCAAGGGCACCTCTACGAGCAGTACTTC
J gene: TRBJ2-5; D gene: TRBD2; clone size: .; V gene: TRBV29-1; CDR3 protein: CSVGGLAGETQYF; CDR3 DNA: TGCAGCGTTGGTGGACTAGCGGGAGAGACCCAGTACTTC
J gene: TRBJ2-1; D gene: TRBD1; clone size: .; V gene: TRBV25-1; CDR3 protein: CASSQTGGVHNEQFF; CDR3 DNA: TGTGCCAGCAGTCAAACAGGGGGCGTACACAATGAGCAGTTCTTC
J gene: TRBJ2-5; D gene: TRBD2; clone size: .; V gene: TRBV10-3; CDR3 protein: CATSLAGEETQYF; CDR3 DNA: TGTGCCACGTCCCTAGCGGGAGAGGAGACCCAGTACTTC
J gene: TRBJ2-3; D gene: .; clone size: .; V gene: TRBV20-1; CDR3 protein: CSARGRSPDFSTDTQYF; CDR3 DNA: TGCAGTGCTAGAGGGAGGAGCCCCGATTTCAGCACAGATACGCAGTATTTT
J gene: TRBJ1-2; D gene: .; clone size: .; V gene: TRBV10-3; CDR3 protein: CAISETGRVYGYTF; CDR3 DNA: TGTGCCATCAGTGAGACGGGCAGGGTCTATGGCTACACCTTC
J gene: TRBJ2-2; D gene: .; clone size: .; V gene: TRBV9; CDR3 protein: CAGSEGGPNTGELFF; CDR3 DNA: TGTGCCGGCAGCGAGGGGGGTCCGAACACCGGGGAGCTGTTTTTT
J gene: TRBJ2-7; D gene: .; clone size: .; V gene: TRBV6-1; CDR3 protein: CASSDGGKGSYEQYF; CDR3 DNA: TGTGCCAGCAGTGATGGGGGAAAGGGGAGCTACGAGCAGTACTTC
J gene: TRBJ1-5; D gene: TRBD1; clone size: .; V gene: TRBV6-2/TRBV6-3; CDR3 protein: CASRSQGAFQPQHF; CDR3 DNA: TGTGCCAGCCGATCACAGGGGGCTTTTCAGCCCCAGCATTTT
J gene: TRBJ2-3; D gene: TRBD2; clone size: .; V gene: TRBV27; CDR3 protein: CASSLFSGTSGTDTQYF; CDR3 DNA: TGTGCCAGCAGTTTATTCAGTGGGACTAGTGGGACAGATACGCAGTATTTT